This T cell receptor (beta chain) is from a study of blood T cell repertoires in COVID-19 (dated by TCRdb to 2020 to 2022). At the level of the whole study: Collaborator samples came from the United States, Italy and Spain and covered acute and convalescent phases of COVID-19. The prospective study material was composed of cDNA or gDNA derived from T cells, B-cell-depleted T cells, or PBMCs. Deeply sampled blood TCRbeta repertoires from subjects exposed to, actively infected with, or recovered from COVID-19 were included in the dataset. A freely available public database, intended as a resource for researchers studying the immune response to SARS-CoV-2, is where the repertoires were released. The samples were drawn from two sources: the first 160 participants of the ongoing ImmuneRACE study, and fewer than 1,500 subjects contributed by 6 global collaborators. Sample metadata almost always included a de-identified subject ID, COVID-19 status, age in years and sex. Where available, HLA class I and class II types were obtained from metadata supplied by the sample provider rather than from assay-based typing. Beyond this particular receptor, the publication reports: How much clinical and demographic metadata was included differed by source and by participant, and the metadata was provided uncurated.

CDR1 and CDR2 were assigned from the germline V gene as SNHLY and FYNNEI. Trimming at the junction amounts to 8 bases on V and 0 bases on J, and the germline ends lie 14 bases apart. Measured from the cysteine to the phenylalanine, the CDR3 is 15 residues long. Of the read, only the CDR3 DNA is kept; its 45 bases are in frame from base 1. TCRbeta CDR3 regions were amplified from genomic DNA by means of the immunoSEQ Assay, a bias-controlled multiplex PCR. The study's processing was this. Within the assay, amplification of reference gene primers was used to estimate how many nucleated cells each sample contained. To quantify the absolute abundance of each unique TCRbeta CDR3 rearrangement, sequence reads were collapsed and filtered. For each sample, productive Simpson clonality was calculated by taking the square root of Simpson's diversity index across productive rearrangements. Imported from immuneACCESS, the table was reduced by TCRdb to in-frame sequences with V and J called. These copies leave out some clones; in studies compared against another copy, an unresolved V gene accounts for under half, and the cause of the remainder is not known. V and J calls and clone size follow that table, whereas D and trimming were derived from the DNA. A total of some 500,000 clones appear in this sample, around nine tenths of them only once. Roughly 8% of the sample is taken by the ten largest.

One collaborating source in Seattle enrolled patients during active infection and followed them longitudinally through the course of disease. Whole blood was collected in K2EDTA tubes by collaborating institutions according to the institutions' own protocols. For TCRbeta analysis, collaborators shipped samples as frozen whole blood, isolated PBMCs, or DNA extracted from either of those sample types. On this clone: What antigen it recognizes has not been identified. Within one base of it there is no much larger clone, and no base qualities were kept.

The receptor comes from a woman in her fifties or sixties with COVID-19, enrolled during active disease. The material sequenced was peripheral blood. This chain is built from TRBV2 and TRBJ1-5; 6 matching bases give a weak D call of TRBD1. The CDR3 is CASGRDTNSNQPQHF. The DNA sequence is TGTGCCAGCGGCCGGGACACTAATAGCAATCAGCCCCAGCATTTT.